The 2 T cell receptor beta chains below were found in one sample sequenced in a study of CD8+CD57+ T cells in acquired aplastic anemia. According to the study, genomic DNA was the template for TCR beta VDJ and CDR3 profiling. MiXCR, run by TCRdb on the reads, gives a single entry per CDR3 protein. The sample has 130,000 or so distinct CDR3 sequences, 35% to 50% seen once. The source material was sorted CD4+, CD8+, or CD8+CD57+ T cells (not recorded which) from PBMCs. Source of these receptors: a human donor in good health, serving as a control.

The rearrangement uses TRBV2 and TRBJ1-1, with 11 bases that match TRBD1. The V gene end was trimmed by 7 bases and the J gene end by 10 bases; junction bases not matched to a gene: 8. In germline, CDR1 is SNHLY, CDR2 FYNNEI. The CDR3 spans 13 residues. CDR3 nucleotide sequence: TGTGCCAGCAAACGGACAGGGGGCGTGGGAGCTTTCTTT. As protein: CASKRTGGVGAFF.

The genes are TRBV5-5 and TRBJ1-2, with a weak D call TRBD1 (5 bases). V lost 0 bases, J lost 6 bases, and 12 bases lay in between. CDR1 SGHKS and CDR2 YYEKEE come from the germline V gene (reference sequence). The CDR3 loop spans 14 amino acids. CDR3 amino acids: CASSLAGYSDGYTF. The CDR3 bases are TGTGCCAGCAGCTTGGCAGGGTATTCGGATGGCTACACCTTC.